Below, 3 T cell receptor beta chains from the same sample are listed, as sequenced in a study of beta chain features in type 1 diabetes (dated by TCRdb to 2016 to 2019). General findings and caveats noted by the study authors: In all four CD4+ subsets, TCRB CDR3 length was moderately but significantly shorter in type 1 diabetes patients.

Library construction relied on the immunoSEQ multiplex PCR assay. The entire amount of isolated RNA was reverse transcribed using the High Capacity cDNA Reverse Transcription Kit, so the sequenced TCRB transcripts were expressed ones. TCRdb stores this immuneACCESS table with in-frame sequences only. Part of the clones is absent; in the studies checked, under half of the shortfall reflects unresolved V genes, and no reason is known for the rest. The sample table contains a few hundred thousand clones; only one count was recorded for 24% of them. 0.012% of the sample is taken by the ten largest. For these TCRs, the target antigens are not known. Input material: naive CD4+ T cells from blood. The cell subset or site label, read with the paper, signifies: true naive CD4+ T cells. These receptors all stem from a woman under 40 with type 1 diabetes.

The V call is TRBV5-1, the J call TRBJ2-4, with 8 bases lining up with TRBD1. Germline V gene sequence: CDR1 SGHRS, CDR2 YFSETQ. V gave up 4 bases and J gave up 8 bases; unmatched junction bases: 8. The CDR3 is 14 residues long. The CDR3 bases are TGCGCCAGCAGCCGACGGACAGGGACGGACATTCAGTACTTC. Encoded protein: CASSRRTGTDIQYF. Full variable domain (rest looked up from reference TRBV5-1 and TRBJ2-4): KAGVTQTPRYLIKTRGQQVTLSCSPISGHRSVSWYQQTPGQGLQFLFEYFSETQRNKGNFPGRFSGRQFSNSRSEMNVSTLELGDSALYLCASSRRTGTDIQYFGAGTRLSVL.

This clone was found a few times. This sequence joins TRBV13 and TRBJ2-5; D unclear. The V and J ends lost 0 bases and 1 base respectively, with 6 bases between them. Germline V gene lookup returns CDR1 PRHDT and CDR2 FYEKMQ (reference sequence). The CDR3 is 14 residues long. Here the CDR3 reads CASSLGTSQETQYF. The CDR3, as DNA: TGTGCCAGCAGCTTAGGGACTTCCCAAGAGACCCAGTACTTC.

The sample holds a few counts of this clone. The chain joins TRBV5-1 to TRBJ2-5, with 8 bases aligning to TRBD1. With 0 bases clipped from V and 2 bases from J, the junction kept 3 bases outside the gene matches. Germline values: CDR1 SGHRS, CDR2 YFSETQ. The CDR3 loop spans 15 amino acids. In DNA, the CDR3 is TGCGCCAGCAGCTTGGGGGGGACAGGACAAGAGACCCAGTACTTC. The encoded protein is CASSLGGTGQETQYF.